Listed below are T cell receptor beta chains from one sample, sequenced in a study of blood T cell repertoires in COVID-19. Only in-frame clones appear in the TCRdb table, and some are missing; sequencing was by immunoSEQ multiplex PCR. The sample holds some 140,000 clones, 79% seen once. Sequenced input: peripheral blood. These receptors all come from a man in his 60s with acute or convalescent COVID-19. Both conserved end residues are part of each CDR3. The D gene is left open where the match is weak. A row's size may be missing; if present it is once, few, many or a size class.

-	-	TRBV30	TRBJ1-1	CAWHRNTEAFF	TGTGCCTGGCACAGGAACACTGAAGCTTTCTTT
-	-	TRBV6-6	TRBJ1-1	CASKTGLNEAFF	TGTGCCAGCAAGACAGGACTCAATGAAGCTTTCTTT
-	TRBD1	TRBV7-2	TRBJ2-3	CASSLGQPGGDTQYF	TGTGCCAGCAGCTTGGGACAGCCGGGCGGAGATACGCAGTATTTT
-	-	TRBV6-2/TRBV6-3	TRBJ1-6	CASSYGQGGLGSPLHF	TGTGCCAGCAGTTACGGGCAGGGAGGACTTGGTTCACCCCTCCACTTT
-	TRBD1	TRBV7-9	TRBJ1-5	CASSSGTGLYSNQPQHF	TGTGCCAGCAGCTCCGGGACAGGGCTGTATAGCAATCAGCCCCAGCATTTT
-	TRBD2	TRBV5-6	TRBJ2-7	CASSLLAGVYEQYF	TGTGCCAGCAGCTTGTTAGCGGGAGTCTACGAGCAGTACTTC
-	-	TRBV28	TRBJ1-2	CASRKGVYGYTF	TGTGCCAGCAGGAAGGGAGTCTATGGCTACACCTTC
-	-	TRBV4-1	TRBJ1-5	CASSPSQGSYSNQPQHF	TGCGCCAGCAGCCCATCCCAAGGTAGCTATAGCAATCAGCCCCAGCATTTT
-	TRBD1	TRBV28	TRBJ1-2	CASRTGTGGGYTF	TGTGCCAGCAGGACAGGGACAGGAGGAGGCTACACCTTC
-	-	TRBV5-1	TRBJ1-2	CASSSDSTNYGYTF	TGCGCCAGCAGCTCGGACAGCACTAACTATGGCTACACCTTC
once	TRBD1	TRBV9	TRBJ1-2	CASSLGWTGNYGYTF	TGTGCCAGCAGCCTTGGATGGACAGGGAACTATGGCTACACCTTC
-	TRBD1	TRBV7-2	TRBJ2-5	CASSSTGGYETQYF	TGTGCCAGCAGCTCTACAGGGGGCTACGAGACCCAGTACTTC
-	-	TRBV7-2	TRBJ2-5	CASSPNQETQYF	TGTGCCAGCAGTCCCAACCAAGAGACCCAGTACTTC
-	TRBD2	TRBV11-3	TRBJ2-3	CASSRGTSGSRQYF	TGTGCCAGCAGCCGTGGGACTAGCGGGAGTAGACAGTATTTT
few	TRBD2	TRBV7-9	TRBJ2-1	CASSLGGSGDNEQFF	TGTGCCAGCAGTCTGGGCGGGAGTGGAGACAATGAGCAGTTCTTC
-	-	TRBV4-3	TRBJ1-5	CASSQDFGGQWPQHF	TGCGCCAGCAGCCAAGATTTTGGAGGGCAATGGCCCCAGCATTTT
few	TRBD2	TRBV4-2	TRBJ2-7	CASSQDWGLAGVDEQYF	TGTGCCAGCAGCCAAGATTGGGGACTAGCGGGAGTGGACGAGCAGTACTTC
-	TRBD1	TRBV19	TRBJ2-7	CASSPDRGGDEQYF	TGTGCCAGTAGCCCCGACAGGGGTGGTGACGAGCAGTACTTC
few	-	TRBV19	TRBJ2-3	CASSIDLQAATQYF	TGTGCCAGTAGTATAGATCTACAGGCGGCCACGCAGTATTTT
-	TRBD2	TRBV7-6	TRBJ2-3	CASSTPSGRGTDTQYF	TGTGCCAGCAGTACCCCAAGCGGGAGGGGAACAGATACGCAGTATTTT
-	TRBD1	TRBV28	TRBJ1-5	CASSRMTGGNQPQHF	TGTGCCAGCAGTCGAATGACAGGGGGAAATCAGCCCCAGCATTTT
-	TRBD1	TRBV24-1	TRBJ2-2	CATSDSGQGATGELFF	TGTGCCACCAGTGATTCGGGGCAGGGGGCCACCGGGGAGCTGTTTTTT
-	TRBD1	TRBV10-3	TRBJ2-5	CAISPGTGVQETQYF	TGTGCCATCAGCCCAGGGACAGGGGTCCAAGAGACCCAGTACTTC
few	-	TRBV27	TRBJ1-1	CASSLSIQGRAFF	TGTGCCAGCAGTTTATCGATTCAGGGAAGAGCTTTCTTT
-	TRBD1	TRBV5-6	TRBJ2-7	CASSARDRVHEQYF	TGTGCCAGCAGCGCCCGGGACAGGGTGCACGAGCAGTACTTC
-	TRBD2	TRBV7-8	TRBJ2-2	CASSSIAGVRGELFF	TGTGCCAGCAGCTCCATAGCGGGAGTAAGGGGGGAGCTGTTTTTT
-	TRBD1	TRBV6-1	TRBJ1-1	CASSEQGATEAFF	TGTGCCAGCAGTGAACAGGGGGCAACTGAAGCTTTCTTT
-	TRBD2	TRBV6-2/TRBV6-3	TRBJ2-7	CASSPISRLAGLSYEQYF	TGTGCCAGCAGCCCGATCTCGAGACTAGCGGGTCTCTCCTACGAGCAGTACTTC
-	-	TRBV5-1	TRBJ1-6	CASSSNAGTLHF	TGCGCCAGCAGCTCTAATGCGGGGACCCTCCACTTT
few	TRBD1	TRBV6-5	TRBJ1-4	CASSTGGIGEKLFF	TGTGCCAGCAGCACAGGGGGCATAGGCGAAAAACTGTTTTTT
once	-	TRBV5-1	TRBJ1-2	CASSPGGRNYGYTF	TGCGCCAGCAGCCCCGGGGGTAGGAACTATGGCTACACCTTC
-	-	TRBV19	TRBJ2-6	CASMWGEFRSGANVLTF	TGTGCCAGTATGTGGGGGGAGTTCCGCTCTGGGGCCAACGTCCTGACTTTC
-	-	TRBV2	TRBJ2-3	CASQGRVSSSTDTQYF	TGTGCCAGTCAGGGTCGGGTCTCTTCTAGCACAGATACGCAGTATTTT
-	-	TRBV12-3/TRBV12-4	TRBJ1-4	CASGYPGEKLFF	TGTGCCAGCGGCTACCCGGGGGAAAAACTGTTTTTT
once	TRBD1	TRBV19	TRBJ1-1	CASGDSEAFF	TGTGCCAGTGGGGACAGTGAAGCTTTCTTT
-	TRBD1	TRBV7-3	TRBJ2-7	CASSSDREGEQYF	TGTGCCAGCAGCTCAGACAGGGAAGGCGAGCAGTACTTC
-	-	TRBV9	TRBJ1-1	CASSPHTNTEAFF	TGTGCCAGCAGCCCACATACGAACACTGAAGCTTTCTTT
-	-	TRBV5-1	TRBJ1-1	CASSTGFRGEAFF	TGCGCCAGCAGCACGGGATTCAGGGGTGAAGCTTTCTTT
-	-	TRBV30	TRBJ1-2	CAWGRLRGSGYTF	TGTGCCTGGGGGCGTTTGAGGGGGTCCGGCTACACCTTC
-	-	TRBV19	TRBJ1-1	CASSPAGRGTEAFF	TGTGCCAGTAGTCCCGCAGGGAGGGGCACTGAAGCTTTCTTT
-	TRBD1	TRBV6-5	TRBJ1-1	CASRKQGDTEAFF	TGTGCCAGCAGAAAACAGGGGGACACTGAAGCTTTCTTT
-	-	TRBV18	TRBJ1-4	CASSPTEAEKLFF	TGTGCCAGCTCACCAACGGAGGCTGAAAAACTGTTTTTT
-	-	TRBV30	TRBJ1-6	CAWGGQTGSPLHF	TGTGCCTGGGGCGGACAGACTGGCTCACCCCTCCACTTT
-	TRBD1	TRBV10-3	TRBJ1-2	CAISEGFNRGYGYTF	TGTGCCATCAGTGAAGGTTTTAACAGGGGCTATGGCTACACCTTC
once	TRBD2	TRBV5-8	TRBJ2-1	CASSLWSLAGVNNEQFF	TGTGCCAGCAGCTTGTGGTCTCTAGCGGGAGTTAACAATGAGCAGTTCTTC
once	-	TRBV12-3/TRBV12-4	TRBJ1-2	CASSLGQVYGYTF	TGTGCCAGCAGTTTAGGACAGGTCTATGGCTACACCTTC
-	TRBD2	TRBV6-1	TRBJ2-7	CASSEALSGRSEQYF	TGTGCCAGCAGTGAAGCTTTGAGCGGGAGGTCTGAGCAGTACTTC
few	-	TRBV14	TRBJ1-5	CASSQRGNQPQHF	TGTGCCAGCAGCCAAAGAGGGAATCAGCCCCAGCATTTT
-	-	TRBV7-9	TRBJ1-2	CASSPVGRALGGYTF	TGTGCCAGCAGCCCCGTGGGCAGGGCGTTAGGTGGCTACACCTTC
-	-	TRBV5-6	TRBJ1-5	CASSSDRRPQAQHF	TGTGCCAGCAGCTCCGACCGTCGACCCCAGGCCCAGCATTTT
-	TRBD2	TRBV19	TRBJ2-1	CASNAAGGWNEQFF	TGTGCCAGTAATGCGGCGGGAGGGTGGAATGAGCAGTTCTTC
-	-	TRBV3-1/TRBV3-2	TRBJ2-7	CASSQDIGGGTVHYEQYF	TGTGCCAGCAGCCAAGATATCGGGGGCGGGACAGTACACTACGAGCAGTACTTC
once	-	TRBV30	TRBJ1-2	CAWSTRGGYGYTF	TGTGCCTGGAGTACCAGGGGTGGATATGGCTACACCTTC
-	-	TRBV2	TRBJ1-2	CASTWGQGYGYTF	TGTGCCAGCACGTGGGGGCAGGGGTATGGCTACACCTTC
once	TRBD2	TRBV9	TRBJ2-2	CASSVAASGSGTGELFF	TGTGCCAGCAGCGTAGCTGCTAGCGGGAGCGGGACCGGGGAGCTGTTTTTT